The source of this T cell receptor beta chain is a study of blood T cell repertoires in COVID-19. Repertoires were generated with immunoSEQ multiplex PCR, while TCRdb's copy carries only in-frame clones and drops some. The repertoire holds approximately 28,000 clones, with roughly 70% as singletons. The CDR3 loop spans 14 amino acids. Trimming left V 2 bases short and J 3 bases short, with 11 bases between. Germline V gene data show CDR1 as MNHEY and CDR2 as SMNVEV (reference sequence). The clonotype originates from a man aged 55 to 70 with active or convalescent COVID-19. Sequencing was carried out using peripheral blood. The chain recombines TRBV27 with TRBJ2-7; the D gene is possibly TRBD1 (6 bases). The CDR3 region is CASSLPGQNYEQYF. CDR3 coding DNA: TGTGCCAGCAGTTTACCGGGACAAAACTACGAGCAGTACTTC.